This is a list of T cell receptor beta chains from one sample in a study of T cell repertoires in cytomegalovirus infection. One entry per CDR3 protein results from TCRdb running MiXCR on the reads. Of approximately 190,000 distinct CDR3 sequences in the sample, over 25% are singletons; the top ten hold around 29%. The sequenced sample was PBMCs. Every receptor here comes from a human donor in good health (CMV status not recorded). Some clones in this sample may be carry-over from other donors' samples. CDR3s include the opening cysteine and the closing phenylalanine or tryptophan. A D gene is named only where the DNA matches it firmly. The size entry is marked missing in some rows and otherwise reads once, few, many or a size class.

TRBJ1-2,TRBV5-1,TRBD1,few,CASSLDGRQGSGGYTF,TGCGCCAGCAGCTTGGATGGACGACAGGGGTCCGGTGGCTACACCTTC
TRBJ2-7,TRBV7-2,.,medium-sized,CASSLSGQGIHEQYF,TGTGCCAGCAGCTTATCGGGCCAGGGGATCCACGAGCAGTACTTC
TRBJ1-1,TRBV7-2,.,few,CASSRGGGYTEAFF,TGTGCCAGCAGCCGGGGAGGTGGATACACTGAAGCTTTCTTT
TRBJ1-5,TRBV12-3/TRBV12-4,.,few,CASSPDSSSNQPQHF,TGTGCCAGCAGTCCGGACAGTTCTAGCAATCAGCCCCAGCATTTT
TRBJ1-2,TRBV3-1,.,.,CASSQADIIHGYTF,TGTGCCAGCAGCCAAGCCGACATAATTCATGGCTACACCTTC
TRBJ1-6,TRBV19,.,.,CASSIGRGGDSPLHF,TGTGCCAGTAGTATAGGAAGAGGGGGAGATTCACCCCTCCACTTT
TRBJ1-1,TRBV29-1,.,few,CSVAGGRDTEAFF,TGCAGCGTTGCCGGGGGGCGCGACACTGAAGCTTTCTTT
TRBJ1-6,TRBV20-1,.,.,CSAIDRASSYNSPLHF,TGCAGTGCTATAGACCGAGCGAGCTCCTATAATTCACCCCTCCACTTT
TRBJ1-1,TRBV7-2,.,.,CASSPQGLGTEAFF,TGTGCCAGCAGCCCCCAGGGATTAGGCACTGAAGCTTTCTTT
TRBJ2-1,TRBV20-1,.,.,CSAFADRYNEQFF,TGCAGTGCTTTTGCCGACAGGTACAATGAGCAGTTCTTC
TRBJ1-5,TRBV7-2,TRBD1,.,CASSLQGQGAQPQHF,TGTGCCAGCAGCTTACAGGGACAGGGTGCCCAGCCCCAGCATTTT
TRBJ1-2,TRBV6-2/TRBV6-3,TRBD1,.,CASSLPGQSYGYTF,TGTGCCAGCAGTCTTCCGGGACAGAGTTATGGCTACACCTTC
TRBJ1-1,TRBV7-2,.,few,CASSPRGGGSGNTEAFF,TGTGCCAGCAGCCCCCGAGGGGGGGGATCGGGGAACACTGAAGCTTTCTTT
TRBJ2-6,TRBV19,.,.,CASSHREAQNVLTF,TGTGCCAGTAGCCACAGGGAGGCGCAGAACGTCCTGACTTTC
TRBJ2-2,TRBV2,TRBD1,.,CASRAGTGRTGELFF,TGTGCCAGCAGGGCCGGGACAGGGCGGACCGGGGAGCTGTTTTTT
TRBJ2-7,TRBV7-2,.,many,CASSFQGGYEQYF,TGTGCCAGCAGCTTCCAGGGGGGTTACGAGCAGTACTTC
TRBJ2-5,TRBV7-3,TRBD2,.,CASSLAAGVQETQYF,TGTGCCAGCAGCTTAGCGGCGGGGGTACAAGAGACCCAGTACTTC
TRBJ1-5,TRBV29-1,.,.,CSVEEVAGEPQHF,TGCAGCGTTGAAGAAGTGGCGGGCGAACCCCAGCATTTT
TRBJ1-2,TRBV15,.,.,CATSRAAAQGNYGYTF,TGTGCCACCAGCCGGGCAGCCGCACAGGGAAACTATGGCTACACCTTC
TRBJ2-3,TRBV6-6,.,few,CASSPSWDTQYF,TGTGCCAGCAGCCCCAGCTGGGATACGCAGTATTTT
TRBJ2-1,TRBV19,.,.,CASSPRSSSYNEQFF,TGTGCCAGTAGTCCCCGATCGAGCTCCTACAATGAGCAGTTCTTC
TRBJ2-1,TRBV5-6,TRBD2,.,CASSFTSGGYNEQFF,TGTGCCAGCAGCTTTACTAGCGGGGGGTACAATGAGCAGTTCTTC
TRBJ2-7,TRBV19,TRBD1,.,CASSPRQGAFLIEQYF,TGTGCCAGTAGTCCCCGACAGGGGGCCTTTTTAATAGAGCAGTACTTC
TRBJ2-1,TRBV7-8,TRBD1,many,CASSTRRGPSYNEQFF,TGTGCCAGCAGCACGCGCAGGGGGCCCTCCTACAATGAGCAGTTCTTC
TRBJ2-2,TRBV4-1,.,.,CASSQGTLIGELFF,TGTGCCAGCAGCCAAGGGACTCTTATAGGGGAGCTGTTTTTT
TRBJ1-5,TRBV7-2,.,many,CASSPGGGQPQHF,TGTGCCAGCAGCCCTGGCGGGGGGCAGCCCCAGCATTTT
TRBJ1-1,TRBV7-2,.,few,CASSLDSQGLFTEAFF,TGTGCCAGCAGCTTGGACAGCCAGGGACTTTTCACTGAAGCTTTCTTT
TRBJ1-1,TRBV6-2/TRBV6-3,.,.,CASSYEEDTEAFF,TGTGCCAGCAGTTACGAGGAGGACACTGAAGCTTTCTTT
TRBJ2-3,TRBV12-3/TRBV12-4,.,.,CASSPLSADTQYF,TGTGCCAGCAGCCCTTTATCCGCAGATACGCAGTATTTT
TRBJ1-5,TRBV12-3/TRBV12-4,TRBD1,.,CASSSHVGPRGSNQPQHF,TGTGCCAGCAGTTCCCATGTGGGACCCAGGGGGAGCAATCAGCCCCAGCATTTT